The 18 T cell receptor beta chains listed next were all sequenced from one sample in a study of vaccination and CD4 T cells after COVID-19. Researchers used the Oncomine TCR Beta short-read assay to sequence DNA from cultured CD4+ T cells. Each CDR3 protein gets one entry after TCRdb re-called the PCR reads with MiXCR. The profile shows around 12,000 distinct CDR3 sequences, 60% to 75% of them singletons. Documented treatment: approximately 9-day PBMC culture with coronavirus spike peptide pools or control peptides (ViraFEST assay). Their recognized antigens are unknown. Sequencing was carried out using CD4+ T cells from blood, cultured in vitro. These receptor sequences come from a human donor who had recovered from COVID-19.

The rearrangement links TRBV28 to TRBJ2-3; D is possibly TRBD2 (6 bases). CDR3 length equals 16 residues. The V gene's germline CDR1 is MDHEN and CDR2 SYDVKM. V was shortened by 6 bases and J by 0 bases, with 16 bases between the two germline ends. This chain's CDR3 is CASSGFSGPSTDTQYF. DNA of the CDR3: TGTGCCAGCAGCGGATTTAGCGGCCCTAGCACAGATACGCAGTATTTT.

This clonotype has just a few counts. V gene TRBV5-1 combines with J gene TRBJ1-5; possibly TRBD1 for D (5 bases). Trimming shortened V by 0 bases and J by 3 bases, and 10 bases separated the two germline ends. The CDR3 extends over 15 amino acids. Germline V gene sequence: CDR1 SGHRS, CDR2 YFSETQ. CDR3 amino acids: CASSLGTNSNQPQHF. The CDR3 nucleotides are TGCGCCAGCAGCTTGGGGACAAACTCCAATCAGCCCCAGCATTTT.

This clonotype was recorded only once. The genes are TRBV10-3 and TRBJ2-7, with D possibly being TRBD1 (6 bases). Germline CDR1 and CDR2: ENHRY and SYGVKD. Trimming took 4 bases from V and 0 from J, leaving 10 bases between them. This CDR3 contains 14 residues. The DNA of the CDR3 is TGTGCCATCAGTGCCGCAGGGGCCTCCTACGAGCAGTACTTC. It translates to CAISAAGASYEQYF.

A few counts support this clonotype. V and J are TRBV12-3 or TRBV12-4 and TRBJ1-1, with TRBD1 matching 8 bases. V trimming: 5 bases; J trimming: 1 base; junction bases outside the gene matches: 6. This CDR3 spans 15 amino acids. CDR3 bases: TGTGCCAGCAGTGAGACAGGGGCTGGGAACACTGAAGCTTTCTTT. Translation: CASSETGAGNTEAFF.

The CDR3 DNA reads as TGTGCCAGCTCACCACCAGATCCCCCAGATACGCAGTATTTT. Translated: CASSPPDPPDTQYF. The rearrangement joins TRBV18 to TRBJ2-3; D is uncertain. The length of the CDR3 is 14 residues. CDR1 KGHSH and CDR2 LQKENI come from the germline V gene. Trimming left V 0 bases short and J 4 bases short, with 8 bases between.

V usage is TRBV15 and J usage is TRBJ1-1, with D maybe TRBD1 (5 bases). From germline, CDR1 is LNHNV and CDR2 YYDKDF (reference sequence). This CDR3 comprises 16 residues. V was clipped by 5 bases and J by 3 bases, with 19 bases between them. The CDR3 DNA is TGTGCCACCAGCGCCCGTATAAGGGTGGGGGACACTGAAGCTTTCTTT. It is translated as CATSARIRVGDTEAFF.

This chain joins TRBV18 and TRBJ2-7; D is undetermined. Trimming stripped 0 bases from V and 3 bases from J, with 6 bases between. In germline, CDR1 is KGHSH, CDR2 LQKENI. CDR3 length equals 13 residues. The CDR3 DNA reads TGTGCCAGCTCACCACCGTCCAACTACGAGCAGTACTTC. As protein: CASSPPSNYEQYF.

The chain is built from TRBV27 and TRBJ2-7; tentatively, D is TRBD2 (5 bases). The CDR3 extends over 16 amino acids. Trimming removed 6 bases from V and 2 bases from J, with 20 bases in between. CDR1 is MNHEY and CDR2 is SMNVEV in the germline V gene (reference sequence). The CDR3 reads CASSTNGNRLTYEQYF. CDR3 DNA: TGTGCCAGCAGCACGAACGGGAACCGACTTACCTACGAGCAGTACTTC.

The chain is built from TRBV2 and TRBJ2-7; no clear D gene. The CDR3 covers 11 residues. V gave up 6 bases and J gave up 2 bases, with 5 bases separating them. The germline gives CDR1 SNHLY, CDR2 FYNNEI. The CDR3 nucleotides read TGTGCCAGCAGGATGACCTACGAGCAGTACTTC. It yields the protein CASRMTYEQYF.

CDR3 sequence (DNA): TGCGCCAGCAGCCCTCAGCGGGGGAATTACAATGAGCAGTTCTTC. Residues: CASSPQRGNYNEQFF. V usage is TRBV4-1 and J usage is TRBJ2-1; 8 bases line up with TRBD2. Germline values: CDR1 MGHRA, CDR2 YSYEKL. CDR3 length equals 15 residues. The V and J ends lost 4 bases and 4 bases, in that order; junction bases with no gene match: 6.

The rearrangement joins TRBV25-1 to TRBJ1-2; no reliable D call. The CDR3 has 15 amino acids. The ends were cut back, 4 bases at V and 3 bases at J, with 15 bases in the middle. The V gene's germline CDR1 is MGHDK and CDR2 SYGVNS. The CDR3 sequence: CASSAAGPLDYGYTF. CDR3 sequence (DNA): TGTGCCAGCAGTGCCGCTGGACCCCTCGACTATGGCTACACCTTC.

The rearrangement joins TRBV7-6 to TRBJ1-4, with D unresolved. The CDR3 runs to 14 residues. Germline V gene lookup returns CDR1 SGHVS and CDR2 FNYEAQ. V shed 2 bases and J shed 7 bases, with 11 bases lying between them. CDR3 coding DNA: TGTGCCAGCAGCTTAATTTCGGGCTCTGAAAAACTGTTTTTT. Its translation is CASSLISGSEKLFF.

This chain joins TRBV21-1 and TRBJ2-7; the table's TRBD1 call for D was not verified on the DNA. TRBV21-1 is deemed a pseudogene. The CDR3 is 15 amino acids. The CDR3 DNA sequence: TGTGCCAGCAGCAAAGGTCAGGGGGCACGGTACGAGCAGTACTTC. Its protein is CASSKGQGARYEQYF.

This clonotype has a single count. The genes are TRBV12-3 or TRBV12-4 and TRBJ2-7; TRBD1 matches 7 bases. This CDR3 has 14 amino acids. The J segment lost 3 bases and the V segment lost 6 bases, leaving 8 bases of the junction unmatched. The CDR3 region has the DNA TGTGCCAGCAGCAACCGGGACAGACACTACGAGCAGTACTTC. The encoded protein is CASSNRDRHYEQYF.

The V gene is TRBV6-1, the J gene TRBJ1-2; 10 nucleotides match TRBD1. Per the germline V gene, CDR1 is MNHNS and CDR2 is SASEGT. This CDR3 region has 14 residues. V shed 5 bases, J shed 4 bases, and the junction held 4 bases outside the gene matches. The DNA of the CDR3 is TGTGCCAGCAGTACTAGGGACAGGGGCTATGGCTACACCTTC. Its translation: CASSTRDRGYGYTF.

V is TRBV7-3 and J is TRBJ2-3; 11 bases fit TRBD2. The CDR3 sequence is 14 residues long. Germline V gene data show CDR1 as SGHTA and CDR2 as FQGTGA. V was clipped by 4 bases and J by 6 bases; unmatched bases: 3. The CDR3 loop reads CASSSRLAGDTQYF. CDR3 DNA: TGTGCCAGCAGCTCCCGACTAGCGGGGGATACGCAGTATTTT. The full variable domain, with the rest looked up from reference TRBV7-3 and TRBJ2-3, is GAGVSQTPSNKVTEKGKYVELRCDPISGHTALYWYRQSLGQGPEFLIYFQGTGAADDSGLPNDRFFAVRPEGSVSTLKIQRTERGDSAVYLCASSSRLAGDTQYFGPGTRLTVL.

The V call is TRBV6-2 or TRBV6-3, the J call TRBJ2-7, with D possibly being TRBD2 (5 bases). V gave up 6 bases and J gave up 3 bases, with 12 bases separating them. From germline, CDR1 is MNHEY and CDR2 SVGEGT. The CDR3 extends over 13 amino acids. The CDR3 sequence is CASRRTSYYEQYF. Written as DNA, the CDR3 is TGTGCCAGCAGGAGGACTTCCTACTACGAGCAGTACTTC.

This clonotype is labeled large (0.1 to 1%). As DNA, the CDR3 is TGTGCCAGCAGCTTTGTAGATAGGGCCGGGGAGCTGTTTTTT. Translation gives CASSFVDRAGELFF. The rearrangement links TRBV7-9 to TRBJ2-2; D remains unclear. V shed 3 bases and J shed 6 bases, with 11 bases lying between them. CDR3 length: 14 amino acids. The germline V gene encodes CDR1 SEHNR and CDR2 FQNEAQ (reference sequence).